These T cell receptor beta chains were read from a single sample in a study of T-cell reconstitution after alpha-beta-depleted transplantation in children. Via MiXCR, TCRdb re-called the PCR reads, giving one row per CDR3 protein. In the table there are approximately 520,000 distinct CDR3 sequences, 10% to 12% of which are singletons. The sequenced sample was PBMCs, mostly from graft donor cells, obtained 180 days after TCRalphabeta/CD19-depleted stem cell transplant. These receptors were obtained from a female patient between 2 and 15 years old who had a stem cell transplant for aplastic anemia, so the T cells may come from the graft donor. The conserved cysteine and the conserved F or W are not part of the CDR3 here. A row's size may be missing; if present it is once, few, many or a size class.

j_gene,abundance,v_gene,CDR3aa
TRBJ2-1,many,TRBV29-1,SATGLAGGLSYNEQF
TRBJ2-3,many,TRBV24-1,ATGAAGGGDTQY
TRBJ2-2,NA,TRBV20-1,SARAPTANTGELF
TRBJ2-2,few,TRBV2,ASSDPGQGNTGELF
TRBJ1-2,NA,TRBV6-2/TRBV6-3,ASRPTTGIYGYT
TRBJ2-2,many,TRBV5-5,ASSFPSSVSGELF
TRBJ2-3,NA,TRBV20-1,SARVRSSISTDTHY
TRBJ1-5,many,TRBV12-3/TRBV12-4,ASSFGGDNQPQH
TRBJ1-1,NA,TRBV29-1,SVEVSGGNTEAF
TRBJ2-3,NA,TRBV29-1,SVDTSGRATDTQY
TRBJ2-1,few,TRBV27,ASSPLAISYNEQF
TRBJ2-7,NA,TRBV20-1,SAPVGLAGAGEQY
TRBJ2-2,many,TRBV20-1,SARDSSNTGELF
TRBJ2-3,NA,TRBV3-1,ATCPHSGIPDTQY
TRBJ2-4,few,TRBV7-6,ASSPVPGVKNIQY
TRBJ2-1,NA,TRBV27,ASSFRLAGGNYNEQF
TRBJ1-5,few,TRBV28,ASSQSVRPNQPQH
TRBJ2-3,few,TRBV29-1,SVLRVLGSPTDTQY
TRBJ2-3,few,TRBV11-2,ASSLVYKTGVTDTQY
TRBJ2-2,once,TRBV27,ASAPGQIPWWELF
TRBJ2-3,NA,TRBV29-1,SVYGGHTRPSTDTQY
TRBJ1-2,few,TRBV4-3,ASSQGQGEGYT
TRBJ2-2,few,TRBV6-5,ASRSPGTATGELF
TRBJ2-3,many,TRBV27,ASSLSRPSTDTQY
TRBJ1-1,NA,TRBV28,ASSFLTGGFTEAF
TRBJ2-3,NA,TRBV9,ASSVRAGGPSTDTQY
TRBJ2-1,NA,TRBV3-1,ASSQGWTSGSYNEQF
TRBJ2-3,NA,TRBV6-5,ASSYWSGRAGTDTQY
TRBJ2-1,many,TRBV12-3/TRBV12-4,ASSTDRGYNEQF
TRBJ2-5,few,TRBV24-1,ATSDLQGSSQY
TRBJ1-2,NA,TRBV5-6,ASSLAWNIGGDGYT
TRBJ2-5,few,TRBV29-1,SVGAGVLETQY
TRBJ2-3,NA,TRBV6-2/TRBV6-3,ASSFPWLGSADTQY
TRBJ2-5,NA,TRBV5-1,ASSSRPSGNQETQY
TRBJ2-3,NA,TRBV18,ASSPQQGYGDTQY
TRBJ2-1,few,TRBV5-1,ASSQGLAGAGEQF
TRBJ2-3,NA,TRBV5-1,ASSSSRENTQY
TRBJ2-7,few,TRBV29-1,SVAPSAFSYEQY
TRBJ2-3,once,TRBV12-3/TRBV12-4,ASRRTSGSTGTQY
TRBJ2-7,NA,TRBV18,ASSLLLAGASYEQY
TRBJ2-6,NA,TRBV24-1,ATRESGANVLT
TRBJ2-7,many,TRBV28,ASSHQGAYEQY
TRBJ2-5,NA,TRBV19,ASSTLNREWKQETQY
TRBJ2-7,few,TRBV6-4,ASSPIPGLAGLSSYEQY
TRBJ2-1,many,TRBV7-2,ASSIYRGVLNEQF
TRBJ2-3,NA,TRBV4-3,ASSQAYRAPGGDTQY
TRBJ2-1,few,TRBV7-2,ASLGTRGEQF